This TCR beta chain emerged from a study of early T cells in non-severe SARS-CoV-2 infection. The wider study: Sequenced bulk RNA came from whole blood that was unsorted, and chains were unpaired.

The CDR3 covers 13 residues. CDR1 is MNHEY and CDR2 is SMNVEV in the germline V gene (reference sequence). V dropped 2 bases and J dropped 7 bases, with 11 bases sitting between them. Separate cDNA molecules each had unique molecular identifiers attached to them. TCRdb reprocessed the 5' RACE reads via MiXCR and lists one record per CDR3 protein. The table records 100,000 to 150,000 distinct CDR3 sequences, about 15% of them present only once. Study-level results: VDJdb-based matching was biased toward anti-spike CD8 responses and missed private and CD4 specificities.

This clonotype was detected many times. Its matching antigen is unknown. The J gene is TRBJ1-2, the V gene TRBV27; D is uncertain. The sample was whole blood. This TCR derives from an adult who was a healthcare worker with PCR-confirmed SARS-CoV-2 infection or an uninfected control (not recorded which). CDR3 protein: CASSLGGLSGYTF. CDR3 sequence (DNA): TGTGCCAGCAGTTTAGGAGGGTTAAGTGGCTACACCTTC.